The 13 T cell receptor beta chains below were found in one sample sequenced in a study of CXCR3-negative and CXCR3-positive naive CD8 T cells. cDNA libraries for TRB were generated by 5' RACE incorporating UMI labels. TCRdb reworked the 5' RACE reads into one entry per CDR3 protein, no DNA. The table lists about 40,000 distinct CDR3 sequences. Source material: memory CD8+ T cells from blood. The receptors stem from a human donor in good health. Some clones in this sample may be carry-over from other donors' samples.

V gene TRBV12-3 or TRBV12-4 combines with J gene TRBJ2-1. The CDR3 contains 11 residues. The CDR3 here is CASSLPGEQFF.

The V and J genes are TRBV10-3 and TRBJ1-2; TCRdb selects TRBD1, and the lack of DNA leaves this call unchecked. The germline V gene has CDR1 ENHRY and CDR2 SYGVKD. The CDR3 sequence is 16 residues long. CDR3 region: CAISESWDRRYYGFTF.

CDR3 protein: CASSSTPDSYNEQFF. The J gene is TRBJ2-1, the V gene TRBV27; lacking DNA, the TRBD2 call made by TCRdb goes unchecked. The CDR3 loop spans 15 amino acids. Germline loops: CDR1 MNHEY, CDR2 SMNVEV (reference sequence).

The V and J genes are TRBV23-1 and TRBJ2-1; TCRdb's D gene call, TRBD1, goes unchecked for lack of DNA. TRBV23-1 is an open reading frame, and its role is uncertain. CDR3 length: 15 residues. This chain's CDR3 is CASSHRTGGFNEQFF.

The chain's CDR3 is CSARDNRVDGELFF. The chain carries TRBV20-1 and TRBJ2-2; the TRBD1 assignment by TCRdb is unverifiable without DNA. This CDR3 comprises 14 residues. Germline values: CDR1 DFQATT, CDR2 SNEGSKA (reference sequence).

The rearrangement joins TRBV12-3 or TRBV12-4 to TRBJ1-2. The CDR3 consists of 11 residues. CDR3 protein: CASSWVYGYTF.

The chain couples TRBV4-3 to TRBJ2-2; TCRdb selects TRBD2, and the lack of DNA leaves this call unchecked. The CDR3 covers 15 residues. CDR1 and CDR2 (germline): LGHNA, YSLEER. The chain's CDR3 is CASSQDTSSTGELFF.

The chain is built from TRBV9 and TRBJ2-6; TCRdb gives TRBD1 as the D gene, but with no DNA this cannot be confirmed. CDR1 is SGDLS, CDR2 YYNGEE, per germline. This CDR3 has 18 amino acids. CDR3 amino acids: CASSVVGPLGSGANVLTF.

The rearrangement joins TRBV7-9 to TRBJ2-7; TCRdb's D call of TRBD1 is untestable without DNA. CDR1 and CDR2 (germline): SEHNR, FQNEAQ (reference sequence). This CDR3 has 13 amino acids. CDR3 residues: CASSPGQTYEQYF.

The chain joins TRBV15 to TRBJ2-6. The CDR3 consists of 16 residues. CDR1 and CDR2 (germline): LNHNV, YYDKDF (reference sequence). The CDR3 protein is CATSRDTPTRANVLTF.

The chain joins TRBV10-3 to TRBJ1-1. Per germline, CDR1 ENHRY and CDR2 SYGVKD. The CDR3 sequence is 17 residues long. CDR3 loop: CAISEFDRADTRTEAFF.

This chain connects TRBV27 to TRBJ2-3. The CDR3 has 12 residues. Germline CDR1 is MNHEY and CDR2 is SMNVEV (reference sequence). The CDR3 is CASSSTTDTQYF.

The chain uses TRBV3-1 and TRBJ2-3; TCRdb gives TRBD1 as the D gene, but with no DNA this cannot be confirmed. CDR3 length: 17 residues. Germline V gene data show CDR1 as LGHDT and CDR2 as YNNKEL (reference sequence). CDR3 region: CASSQDWDQGNTDTQYF.